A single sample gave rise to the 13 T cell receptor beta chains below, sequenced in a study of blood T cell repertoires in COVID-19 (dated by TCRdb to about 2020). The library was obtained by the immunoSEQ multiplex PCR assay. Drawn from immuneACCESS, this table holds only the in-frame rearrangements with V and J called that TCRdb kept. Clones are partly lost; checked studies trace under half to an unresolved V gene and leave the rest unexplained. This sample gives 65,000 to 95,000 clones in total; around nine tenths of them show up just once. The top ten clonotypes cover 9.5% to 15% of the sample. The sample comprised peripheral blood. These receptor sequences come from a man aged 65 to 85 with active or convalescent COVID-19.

The CDR3 sequence is CASSLAAADTQYF. The CDR3 coding sequence is TGTGCCAGCAGTTTAGCAGCCGCAGATACGCAGTATTTT. This chain uses TRBV12-3 or TRBV12-4 with TRBJ2-3; D is ambiguous. Trimming removed 0 bases at V and 4 bases at J, with 5 bases between. CDR3 length equals 13 residues.

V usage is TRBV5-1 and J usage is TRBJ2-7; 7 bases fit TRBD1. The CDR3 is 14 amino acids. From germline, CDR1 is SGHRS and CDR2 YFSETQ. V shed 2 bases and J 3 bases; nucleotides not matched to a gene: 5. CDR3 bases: TGCGCCAGCAGCTTCGGAGCAGGGGGCTACGAGCAGTACTTC. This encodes CASSFGAGGYEQYF.

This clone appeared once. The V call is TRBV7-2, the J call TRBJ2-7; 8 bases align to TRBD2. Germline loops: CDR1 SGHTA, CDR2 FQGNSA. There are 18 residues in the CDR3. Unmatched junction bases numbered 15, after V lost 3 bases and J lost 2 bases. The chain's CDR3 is CASSFRLGSAGGTYEQYF. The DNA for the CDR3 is TGTGCCAGCAGCTTCCGGTTGGGATCGGCGGGGGGTACCTACGAGCAGTACTTC.

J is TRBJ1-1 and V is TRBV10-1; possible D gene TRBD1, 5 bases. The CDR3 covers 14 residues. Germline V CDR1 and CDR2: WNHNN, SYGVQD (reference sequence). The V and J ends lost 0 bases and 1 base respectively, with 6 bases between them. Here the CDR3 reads CASSESTGNTEAFF. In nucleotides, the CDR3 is TGCGCCAGCAGTGAGTCAACAGGGAACACTGAAGCTTTCTTT.

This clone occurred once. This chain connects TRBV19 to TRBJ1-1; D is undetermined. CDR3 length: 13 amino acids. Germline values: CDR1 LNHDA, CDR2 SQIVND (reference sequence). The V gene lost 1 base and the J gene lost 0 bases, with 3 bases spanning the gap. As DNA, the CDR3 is TGTGCCAGTAGTATAGTTATGAACACTGAAGCTTTCTTT. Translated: CASSIVMNTEAFF.

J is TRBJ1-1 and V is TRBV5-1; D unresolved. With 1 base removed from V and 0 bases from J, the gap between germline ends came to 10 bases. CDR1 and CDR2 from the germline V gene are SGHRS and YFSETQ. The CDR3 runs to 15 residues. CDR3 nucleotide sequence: TGCGCCAGCAGCTTGTCGGCAGGATTGAACACTGAAGCTTTCTTT. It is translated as CASSLSAGLNTEAFF.

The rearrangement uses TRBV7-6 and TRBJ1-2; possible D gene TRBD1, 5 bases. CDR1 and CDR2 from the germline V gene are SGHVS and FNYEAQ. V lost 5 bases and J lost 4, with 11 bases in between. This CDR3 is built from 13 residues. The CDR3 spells CASSPSGGYGYTF. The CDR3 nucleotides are TGTGCCAGCAGCCCGTCGGGGGGCTATGGCTACACCTTC. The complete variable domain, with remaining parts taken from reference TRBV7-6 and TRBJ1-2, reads GAGVSQSPRYKVTKRGQDVALRCDPISGHVSLYWYRQALGQGPEFLTYFNYEAQQDKSGLPNDRFSAERPEGSISTLTIQRTEQRDSAMYRCASSPSGGYGYTFGSGTRLTVV.

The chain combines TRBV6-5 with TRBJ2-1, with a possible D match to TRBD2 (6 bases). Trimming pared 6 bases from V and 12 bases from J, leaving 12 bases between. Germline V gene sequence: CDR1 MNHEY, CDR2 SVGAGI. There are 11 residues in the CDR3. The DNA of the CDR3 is TGTGCCAGCAGCGGGGGTCAGGCGCAGTTCTTC. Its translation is CASSGGQAQFF.

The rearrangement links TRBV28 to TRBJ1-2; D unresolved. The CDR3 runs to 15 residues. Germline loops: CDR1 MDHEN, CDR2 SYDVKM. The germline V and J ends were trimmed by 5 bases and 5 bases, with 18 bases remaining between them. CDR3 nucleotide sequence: TGTGCCAGCAGTGCGGCGGGAGCTACCGAGTATGGCTACACCTTC. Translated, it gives CASSAAGATEYGYTF.

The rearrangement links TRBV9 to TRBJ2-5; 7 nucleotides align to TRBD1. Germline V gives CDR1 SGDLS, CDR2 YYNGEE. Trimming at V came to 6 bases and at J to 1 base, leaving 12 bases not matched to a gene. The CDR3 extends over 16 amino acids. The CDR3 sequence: CASKIPAGTVQETQYF. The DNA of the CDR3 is TGTGCCAGCAAAATACCGGCCGGGACAGTCCAAGAGACCCAGTACTTC.

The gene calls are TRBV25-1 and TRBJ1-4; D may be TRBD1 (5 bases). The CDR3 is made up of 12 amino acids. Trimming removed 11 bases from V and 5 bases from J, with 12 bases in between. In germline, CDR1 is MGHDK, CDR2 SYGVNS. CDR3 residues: CAVNSGNEKLFF. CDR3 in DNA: TGTGCCGTCAATTCAGGGAATGAAAAACTGTTTTTT.

The CDR3 DNA reads TGTGCCAGCAGCCATACAGGGGCTCCTGAAGCTTTCTTT. This encodes CASSHTGAPEAFF. The chain carries TRBV6-6 and TRBJ1-1, with 7 bases aligning to TRBD1. The CDR3 consists of 13 residues. The junction had 7 bases not matched to a gene; V was cut back by 6 bases and J by 6 bases. Germline V gene lookup returns CDR1 MNHNY and CDR2 SVGAGI (reference sequence).

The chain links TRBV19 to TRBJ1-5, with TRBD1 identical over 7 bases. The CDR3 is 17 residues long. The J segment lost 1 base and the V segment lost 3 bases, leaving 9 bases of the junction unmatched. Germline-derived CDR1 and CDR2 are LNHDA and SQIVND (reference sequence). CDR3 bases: TGTGCCAGTAGTATCCCCGGGACAGTCAAGAGCAATCAGCCCCAGCATTTT. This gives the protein CASSIPGTVKSNQPQHF.